Reported below is one T cell receptor beta chain. In its sample, this clone was seen once. It lacks a known antigen. No much larger clonotype is one base removed from it; base qualities were not supplied. The data derive from a study of T cell responses to AZD1222 COVID-19 vaccine (dated by TCRdb to the early 2020s). Notes on the research overall: Because spike-specific TCR depth and breadth did not differ between the two schedules, AZD1222 recipients who got a second dose at roughly 4 weeks were pooled with those who got a second dose at roughly 12 weeks. A total of under 250 trial participants underwent TCR sequencing, of whom 200 to 220 had received two doses of AZD1222 and 26 had received two doses of the MenACWY control vaccine. Trial participants were enrolled by age into 18-55, 56-69 and 70-plus year subgroups, with about 150, 28 and 57 TCR-sequenced participants respectively.

The CDR3 regions of human TCRbeta chains were analyzed by immunosequencing. Per the original workflow: TCRs in the repertoires were matched against a reference library of SARS-CoV-2-specific TCRs that had been generated with the MIRA antigen-specificity platform. Breadth was defined as the fraction of unique TCRs that were SARS-CoV-2-associated, and depth was defined as the fraction of total T cells that were SARS-CoV-2-associated. Using the MIRA data, every spike-specific TCR was mapped to the spike region that the TCR reacted to and assigned to either a CD4 or a CD8 class. Log10-transformed breadth and depth values were compared by one-way ANOVA with Sidak's multiple comparisons tests. TCRdb provides this immuneACCESS table in a form limited to in-frame rearrangements. Some clones are lacking; in checked studies, under half of them reflect an unresolved V gene, and why the rest are absent is not known. Clonal size and the V and J genes are those of that table, whereas D and trimming came from the DNA. In all, the sample holds 95,000 to 150,000 clones, and roughly nine tenths of those were seen once. Of the sample, over 1.5% falls within the top ten clones.

Reading the label with the study, this specimen's time point is: baseline before first vaccination. Vaccinee samples came from UK trials COV001 and COV002, including a single-blind randomized controlled phase 2/3 trial of AZD1222 (ChAdOx1 nCoV-19) in healthy adults. For TCRbeta chain sequencing, PBMC samples were collected from trial participants at day 0 and at day 28 after the second dose. Overall results and qualifications from the work: The 56-69-year group was small, and its depth increase did not reach significance, likely because of low power. A significant rise in spike-specific TCR breadth and depth was observed after two AZD1222 doses relative to day 0 and relative to MenACWY recipients. Because no day 14 peak-response samples were available, repertoires were characterized only after the peak T cell response. CD4 TCRs associated with the vaccine covered the entire spike protein, and the dominant responses were in regions 160-218 and 743-854. Most participants were white British and females outnumbered males, and the authors suggested that clonal diversity may have been underestimated. Reportedly, almost half of the unique spike-specific TCRs recognized epitopes lying outside the regions that are mutated in the B.1.351 and B.1.1.7 variants. Conclusions about previously exposed vaccinees are limited because only five to seven AZD1222 recipients were SARS-CoV-2 seropositive at baseline.

The CDR3 has 14 amino acids, counting the end cysteine and phenylalanine. Kept here is only the CDR3 DNA, which spans 42 bases and is read in frame from base 1. The junction shows trimming of 3 bases on V and 7 bases on J, and the gene matches do not reach 7 bases of it. The germline V gene provides CDR1 SGHRS and CDR2 YFSETQ. Sequenced here: peripheral blood, sampled on day 0 of AZD1222 vaccination. This clonotype originated in an adult in good health. The chain links TRBV5-1 with TRBJ1-2; the central 9 bases match TRBD1. The base sequence is TGCGCCAGCAGCTCCGGGACAGGGATGTCTGGCTACACCTTC. Translated, this is CASSSGTGMSGYTF.